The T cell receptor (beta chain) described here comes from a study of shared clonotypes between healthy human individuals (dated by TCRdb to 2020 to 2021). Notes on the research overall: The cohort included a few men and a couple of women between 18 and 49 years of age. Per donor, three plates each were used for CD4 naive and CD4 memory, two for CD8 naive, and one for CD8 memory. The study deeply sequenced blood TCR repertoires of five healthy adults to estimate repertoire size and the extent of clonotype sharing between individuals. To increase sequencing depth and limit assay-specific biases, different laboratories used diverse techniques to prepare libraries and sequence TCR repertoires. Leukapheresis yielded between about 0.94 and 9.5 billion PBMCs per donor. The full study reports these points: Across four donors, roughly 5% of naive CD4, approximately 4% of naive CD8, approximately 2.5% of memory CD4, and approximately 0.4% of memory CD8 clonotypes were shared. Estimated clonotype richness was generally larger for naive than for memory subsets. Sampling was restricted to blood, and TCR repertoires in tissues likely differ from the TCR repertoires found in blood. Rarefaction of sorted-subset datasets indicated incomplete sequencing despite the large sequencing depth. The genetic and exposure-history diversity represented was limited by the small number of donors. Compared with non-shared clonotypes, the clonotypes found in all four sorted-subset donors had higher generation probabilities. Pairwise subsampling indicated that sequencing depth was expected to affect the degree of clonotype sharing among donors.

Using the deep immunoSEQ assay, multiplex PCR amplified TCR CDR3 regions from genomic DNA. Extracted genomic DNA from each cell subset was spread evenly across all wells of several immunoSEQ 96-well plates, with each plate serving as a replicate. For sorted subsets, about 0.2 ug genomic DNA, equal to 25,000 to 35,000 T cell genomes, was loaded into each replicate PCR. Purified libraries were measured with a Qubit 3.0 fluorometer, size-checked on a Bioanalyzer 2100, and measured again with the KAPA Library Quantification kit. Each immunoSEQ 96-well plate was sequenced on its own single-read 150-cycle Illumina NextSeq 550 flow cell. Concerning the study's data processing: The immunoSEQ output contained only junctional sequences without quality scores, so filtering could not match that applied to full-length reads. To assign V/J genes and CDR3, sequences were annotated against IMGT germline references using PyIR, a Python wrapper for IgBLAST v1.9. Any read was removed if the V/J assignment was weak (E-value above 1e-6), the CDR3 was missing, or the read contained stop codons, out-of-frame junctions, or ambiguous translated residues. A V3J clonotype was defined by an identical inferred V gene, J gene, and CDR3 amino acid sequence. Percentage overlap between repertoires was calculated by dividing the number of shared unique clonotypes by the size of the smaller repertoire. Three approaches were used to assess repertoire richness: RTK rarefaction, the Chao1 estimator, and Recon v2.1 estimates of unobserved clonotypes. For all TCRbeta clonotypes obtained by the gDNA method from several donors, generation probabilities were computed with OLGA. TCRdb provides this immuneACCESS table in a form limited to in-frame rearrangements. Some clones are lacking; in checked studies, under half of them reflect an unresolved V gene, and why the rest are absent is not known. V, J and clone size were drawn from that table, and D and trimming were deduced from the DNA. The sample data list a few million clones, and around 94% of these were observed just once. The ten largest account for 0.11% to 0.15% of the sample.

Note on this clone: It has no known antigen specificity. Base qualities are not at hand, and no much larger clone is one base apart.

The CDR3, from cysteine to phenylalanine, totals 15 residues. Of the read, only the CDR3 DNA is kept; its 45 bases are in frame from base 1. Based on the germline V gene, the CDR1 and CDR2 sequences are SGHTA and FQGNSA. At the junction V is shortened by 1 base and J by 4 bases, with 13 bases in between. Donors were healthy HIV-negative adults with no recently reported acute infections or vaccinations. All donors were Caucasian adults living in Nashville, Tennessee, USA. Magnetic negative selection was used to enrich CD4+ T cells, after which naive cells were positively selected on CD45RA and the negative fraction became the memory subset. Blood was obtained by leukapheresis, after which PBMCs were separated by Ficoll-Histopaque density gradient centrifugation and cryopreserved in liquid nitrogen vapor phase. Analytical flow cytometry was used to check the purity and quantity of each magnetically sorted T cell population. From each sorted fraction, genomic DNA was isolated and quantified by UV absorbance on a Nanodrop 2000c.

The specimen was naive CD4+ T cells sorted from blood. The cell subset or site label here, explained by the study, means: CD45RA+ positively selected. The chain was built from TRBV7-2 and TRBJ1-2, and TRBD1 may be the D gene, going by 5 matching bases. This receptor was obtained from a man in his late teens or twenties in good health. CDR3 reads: CASSLERGNSYGYTF. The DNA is TGTGCCAGCAGCTTAGAACGGGGGAACTCCTATGGCTACACCTTC.